Only one count was recorded for the clone carrying this T cell receptor beta chain. Its specificity is not known. Looked up from germline, CDR1 is SGHRS and CDR2 is YFSETQ. The CDR3 is 14 residues long. V lost 4 bases to trimming and J lost 4 bases, with 12 bases between them. These data belong to a study of cytomegalovirus exposure and HLA in healthy donors. Sequenced by immunoSEQ multiplex PCR; TCRdb stores in-frame clones only, minus some. The table has 160,000 or so clones, approximately 90% seen once. General study points: Clusters of TCRs from the first cohort tended to co-occur in the 120 or so validation repertoires (as a later analysis found).

The sample was PBMCs. The V call is TRBV5-1, the J call TRBJ1-5, with D possibly matching TRBD1 (5 bases). This clonotype was sampled from a man aged 18-30 years in good health and CMV-seronegative. CDR3 sequence: CASSGGLPNQPQHF. In DNA form, the CDR3 reads TGCGCCAGCAGCGGGGGACTGCCAAATCAGCCCCAGCATTTT. The full variable domain, with the rest looked up from reference TRBV5-1 and TRBJ1-5, is KAGVTQTPRYLIKTRGQQVTLSCSPISGHRSVSWYQQTPGQGLQFLFEYFSETQRNKGNFPGRFSGRQFSNSRSEMNVSTLELGDSALYLCASSGGLPNQPQHFGDGTRLSIL.